This T cell receptor (beta chain) was sequenced in a study of blood T cell repertoires in COVID-19. Overall study: Samples taken during acute and convalescent COVID-19 were collected in the United States, Italy and Spain.

Per the original methods: Quantification of nucleated cells was approximated via reference gene primer amplification. Sequencing was performed with immunoSEQ multiplex PCR; in TCRdb, only in-frame clones are kept and a portion is missing. For V, J and clone size, that table is used; D and trimming come from the DNA. Here the sample spans about 110,000 clones, around 90% being singletons. Trimming removed 6 bases from V and 4 bases from J; junction bases left unmatched: 7. CDR3 size: 15 residues. Germline V CDR1 and CDR2: SNHLY, FYNNEI. The J gene is TRBJ2-3, the V gene TRBV2; 10 bases are shared with TRBD1. Source material: peripheral blood. The TCR was taken from a woman in her forties or fifties with active or convalescent COVID-19. CDR3 protein: CASSLDRGQSDTQYF. In nucleotides, the CDR3 is TGTGCCAGCAGCCTCGACAGGGGGCAGTCAGATACGCAGTATTTT. Based on the CDR3 plus reference TRBV2 and TRBJ2-3, the full variable domain is EPEVTQTPSHQVTQMGQEVILRCVPISNHLYFYWYRQILGQKVEFLVSFYNNEISEKSEIFDDQFSVERPDGSNFTLKIRSTKLEDSAMYFCASSLDRGQSDTQYFGPGTRLTVL.